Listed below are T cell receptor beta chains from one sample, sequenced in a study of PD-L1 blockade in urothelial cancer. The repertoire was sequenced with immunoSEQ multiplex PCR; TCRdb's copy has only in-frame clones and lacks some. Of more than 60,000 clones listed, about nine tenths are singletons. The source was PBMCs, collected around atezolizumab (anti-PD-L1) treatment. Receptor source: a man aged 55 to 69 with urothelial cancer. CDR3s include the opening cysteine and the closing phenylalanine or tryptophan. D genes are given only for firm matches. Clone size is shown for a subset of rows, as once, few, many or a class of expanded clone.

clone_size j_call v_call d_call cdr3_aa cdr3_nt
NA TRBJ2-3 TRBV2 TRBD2 CASSGQSSTSGGRTDTQYF TGTGCCAGCAGTGGCCAGTCTTCCACTAGCGGGGGACGCACAGATACGCAGTATTTT
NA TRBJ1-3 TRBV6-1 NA CASSEARGFSGNTIYF TGTGCCAGCAGTGAAGCTCGGGGTTTCTCTGGAAACACCATATATTTT
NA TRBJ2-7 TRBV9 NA CASSVEFWEDEQYF TGTGCCAGCAGCGTAGAATTTTGGGAGGACGAGCAGTACTTC
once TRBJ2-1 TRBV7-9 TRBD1 CASSYRDRTYNEQFF TGTGCCAGCAGTTACCGGGACAGGACCTACAATGAGCAGTTCTTC
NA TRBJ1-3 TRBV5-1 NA CASSLGHQRGNTIYF TGCGCCAGCAGCCTAGGACACCAGAGAGGAAACACCATATATTTT
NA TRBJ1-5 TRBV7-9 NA CASSPYSNQPQHF TGTGCCAGCAGCCCTTATAGCAATCAGCCCCAGCATTTT
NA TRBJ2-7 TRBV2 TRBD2 CASTTTPLAGSEQYF TGTGCCAGCACCACCACCCCGCTAGCGGGGAGCGAGCAGTACTTC
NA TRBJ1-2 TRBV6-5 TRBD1 CASRRDSVYGYTF TGTGCCAGCAGACGGGACAGTGTCTATGGCTACACCTTC
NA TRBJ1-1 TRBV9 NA CASSPRLTGGRNTEAFF TGTGCCAGCAGCCCACGATTGACAGGAGGACGGAACACTGAAGCTTTCTTT
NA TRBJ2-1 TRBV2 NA CASNPAGHTEQFF TGTGCCAGCAATCCAGCGGGTCATACGGAGCAGTTCTTC
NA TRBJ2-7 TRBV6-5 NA CASRSPRQSYEQYF TGTGCCAGCAGATCACCCAGACAGAGTTACGAGCAGTACTTC
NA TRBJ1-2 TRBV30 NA CAWQTGIYGYTF TGTGCCTGGCAGACGGGTATCTATGGCTACACCTTC
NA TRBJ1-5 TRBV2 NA CASSVGLNQPQHF TGTGCCAGCAGTGTTGGCCTCAATCAGCCCCAGCATTTT
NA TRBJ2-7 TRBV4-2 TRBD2 CASSPPGGTYEQYF TGTGCCAGCAGCCCCCCCGGGGGGACCTACGAGCAGTACTTC
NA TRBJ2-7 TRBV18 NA CASSPVTVSYEQYF TGTGCCAGCTCACCGGTGACAGTCTCCTACGAGCAGTACTTC
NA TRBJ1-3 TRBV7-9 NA CASSSGLNRDTIYF TGTGCCAGCAGCTCGGGACTAAACAGGGACACCATATATTTT
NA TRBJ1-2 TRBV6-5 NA CASSYRGLGGNGYTF TGTGCCAGCAGTTACCGCGGACTGGGGGGGAATGGCTACACCTTC
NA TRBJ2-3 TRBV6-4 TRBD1 CASSPTGGTDTQYF TGTGCCAGCAGCCCGACAGGGGGGACAGATACGCAGTATTTT
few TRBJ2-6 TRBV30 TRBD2 CAWSVGGSVAGANVLTF TGTGCCTGGAGTGTCGGCGGGAGTGTTGCTGGGGCCAACGTCCTGACTTTC
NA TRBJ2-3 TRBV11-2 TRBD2 CASSLSAGEVDTQYF TGTGCCAGCAGTCTCTCCGCGGGAGAGGTGGATACGCAGTATTTT
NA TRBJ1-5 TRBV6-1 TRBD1 CASSIYGTGGMSQHF TGTGCCAGCAGTATTTATGGGACAGGGGGAATGTCCCAGCATTTT
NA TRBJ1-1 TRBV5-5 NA CASSSTGGAQNTEAFF TGTGCCAGCAGCTCTACTGGTGGGGCCCAGAACACTGAAGCTTTCTTT
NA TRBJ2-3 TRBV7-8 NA CASSRGFSTDTQYF TGTGCCAGCAGCAGGGGGTTCAGCACAGATACGCAGTATTTT
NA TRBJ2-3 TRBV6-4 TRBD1 CASSEKTGHTDTQYF TGTGCCAGCAGTGAAAAGACAGGGCACACAGATACGCAGTATTTT
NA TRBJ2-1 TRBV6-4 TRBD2 CASSTQKLAGGDEQFF TGTGCCAGCAGCACACAGAAACTAGCGGGTGGGGATGAGCAGTTCTTC
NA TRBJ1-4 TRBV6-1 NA CASSRTGGSGLFF TGTGCCAGCAGCCGCACCGGGGGGAGCGGACTGTTTTTT
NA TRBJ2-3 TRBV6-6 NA CASSLPGTDTQYF TGTGCCAGCAGCCTTCCGGGGACAGATACGCAGTATTTT
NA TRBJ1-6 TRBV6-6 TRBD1 CASSLMRDSNNSPLHF TGTGCCAGCAGTTTGATGAGGGACAGTAATAATTCACCCCTCCACTTT